The entry below describes one T cell receptor beta chain. These data come from a study of blood T cell repertoires in COVID-19. The assay was immunoSEQ multiplex PCR, and TCRdb's table has in-frame clones only and misses some. The data hold 110,000 to 150,000 clones, with 65% to 80% observed a single time. Germline CDR1 is SQVTM and CDR2 is ANQGSEA. The CDR3 contains 14 residues. V was trimmed by 2 bases and J by 0 bases, leaving 10 bases between them. This chain connects TRBV29-1 to TRBJ1-2; tentative D call: TRBD1 (5 bases). Specimen: peripheral blood. The sequence derives from a woman aged 60-70 years with acute or convalescent COVID-19. The CDR3 reads CSVESGAPNYGYTF. CDR3 in DNA: TGCAGCGTTGAATCTGGGGCGCCTAACTATGGCTACACCTTC.